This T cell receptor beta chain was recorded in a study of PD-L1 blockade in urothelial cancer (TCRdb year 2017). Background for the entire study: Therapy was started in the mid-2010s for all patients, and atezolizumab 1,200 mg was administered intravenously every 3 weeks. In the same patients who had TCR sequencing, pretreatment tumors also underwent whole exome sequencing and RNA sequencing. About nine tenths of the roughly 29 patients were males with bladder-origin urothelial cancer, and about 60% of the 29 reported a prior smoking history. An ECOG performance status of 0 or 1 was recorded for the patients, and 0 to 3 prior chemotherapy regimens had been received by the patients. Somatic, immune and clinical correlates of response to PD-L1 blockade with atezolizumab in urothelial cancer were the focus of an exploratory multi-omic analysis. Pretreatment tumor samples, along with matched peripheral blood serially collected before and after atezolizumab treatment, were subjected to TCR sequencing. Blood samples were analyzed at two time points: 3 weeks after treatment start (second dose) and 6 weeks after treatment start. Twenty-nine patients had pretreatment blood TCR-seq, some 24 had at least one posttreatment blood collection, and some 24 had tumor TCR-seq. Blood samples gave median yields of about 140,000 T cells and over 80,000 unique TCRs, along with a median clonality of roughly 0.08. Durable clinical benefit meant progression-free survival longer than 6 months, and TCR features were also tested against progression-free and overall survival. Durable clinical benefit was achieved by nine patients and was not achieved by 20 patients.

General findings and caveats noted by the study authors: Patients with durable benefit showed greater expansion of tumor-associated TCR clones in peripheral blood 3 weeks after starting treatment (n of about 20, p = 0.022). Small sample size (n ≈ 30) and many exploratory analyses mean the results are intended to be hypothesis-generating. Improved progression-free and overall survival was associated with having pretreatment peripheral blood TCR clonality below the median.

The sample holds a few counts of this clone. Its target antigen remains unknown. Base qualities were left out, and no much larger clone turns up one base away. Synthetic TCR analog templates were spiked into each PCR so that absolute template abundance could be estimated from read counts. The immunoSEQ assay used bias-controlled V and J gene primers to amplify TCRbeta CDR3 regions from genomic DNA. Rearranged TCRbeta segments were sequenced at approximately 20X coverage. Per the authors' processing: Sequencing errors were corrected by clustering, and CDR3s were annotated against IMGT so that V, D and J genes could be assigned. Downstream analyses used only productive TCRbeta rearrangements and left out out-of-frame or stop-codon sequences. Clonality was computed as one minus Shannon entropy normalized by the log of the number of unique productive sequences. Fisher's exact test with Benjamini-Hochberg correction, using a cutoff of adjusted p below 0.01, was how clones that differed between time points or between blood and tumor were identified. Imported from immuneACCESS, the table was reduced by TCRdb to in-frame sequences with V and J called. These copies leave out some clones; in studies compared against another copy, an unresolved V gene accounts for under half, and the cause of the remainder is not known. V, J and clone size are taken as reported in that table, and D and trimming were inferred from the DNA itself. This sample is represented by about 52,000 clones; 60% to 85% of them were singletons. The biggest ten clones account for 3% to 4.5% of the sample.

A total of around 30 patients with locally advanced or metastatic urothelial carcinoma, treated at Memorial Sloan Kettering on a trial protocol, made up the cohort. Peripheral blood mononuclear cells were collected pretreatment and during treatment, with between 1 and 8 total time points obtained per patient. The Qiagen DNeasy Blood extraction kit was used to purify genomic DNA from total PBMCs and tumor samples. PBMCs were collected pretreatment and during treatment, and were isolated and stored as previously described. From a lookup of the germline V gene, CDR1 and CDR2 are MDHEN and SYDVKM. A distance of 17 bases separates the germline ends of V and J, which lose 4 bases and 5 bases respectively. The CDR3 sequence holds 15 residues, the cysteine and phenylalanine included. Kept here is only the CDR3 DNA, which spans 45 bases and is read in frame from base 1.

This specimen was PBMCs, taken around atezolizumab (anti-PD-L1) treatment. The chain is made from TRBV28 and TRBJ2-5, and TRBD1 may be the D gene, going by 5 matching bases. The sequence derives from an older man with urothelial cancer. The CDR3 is CASSSPGAARETQYF. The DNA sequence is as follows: TGTGCCAGCAGTTCACCTGGGGCAGCGCGGGAGACCCAGTACTTC. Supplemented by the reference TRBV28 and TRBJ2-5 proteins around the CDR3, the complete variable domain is DVKVTQSSRYLVKRTGEKVFLECVQDMDHENMFWYRQDPGLGLRLIYFSYDVKMKEKGDIPEGYSVSREKKERFSLILESASTNQTSMYLCASSSPGAARETQYFGPGTRLLVL.